The rows below give T cell receptor beta chains drawn from one sample of a study of CD8+CD57+ T cells in acquired aplastic anemia. MiXCR, applied by TCRdb to the reads, yields one record per CDR3 protein. The sample consists of over 200,000 distinct CDR3 sequences, over 60% of them appearing once. The specimen was sorted CD4+, CD8+, or CD8+CD57+ T cells (not recorded which) from PBMCs. These receptors all come from a human donor in good health. Each CDR3 is given with its conserved first and last residue. D genes are given only for firm matches. Size is stated for part of the rows, as once, few or many counts, or as a class when the clone is expanded.

clone_size: -; d_call: -; cdr3_length: 14; j_call: TRBJ2-7; v_call: TRBV20-1; cdr3_aa: CSARDGGGPYEQYF; cdr3_nt: TGCAGTGCTAGAGATGGAGGGGGACCCTACGAGCAGTACTTC
clone_size: -; d_call: -; cdr3_length: 16; j_call: TRBJ2-7; v_call: TRBV27; cdr3_aa: CASSLSGLGVSYEQYF; cdr3_nt: TGTGCCAGCAGTTTATCAGGGCTGGGGGTGTCGTACGAGCAGTACTTC
clone_size: -; d_call: TRBD1; cdr3_length: 14; j_call: TRBJ2-7; v_call: TRBV29-1; cdr3_aa: CSVERTGGDYEQYF; cdr3_nt: TGCAGCGTTGAAAGGACAGGGGGCGATTACGAGCAGTACTTC
clone_size: many; d_call: TRBD1; cdr3_length: 17; j_call: TRBJ2-3; v_call: TRBV29-1; cdr3_aa: CSADGFWDRGPTDTQYF; cdr3_nt: TGCAGCGCCGATGGCTTCTGGGACAGGGGGCCCACAGATACGCAGTATTTT
clone_size: -; d_call: -; cdr3_length: 19; j_call: TRBJ2-1; v_call: TRBV5-8; cdr3_aa: CASSLVAGWGASGNNEQFF; cdr3_nt: TGTGCCAGCAGCTTAGTGGCAGGGTGGGGGGCTAGCGGAAACAATGAGCAGTTCTTC
clone_size: few; d_call: TRBD2; cdr3_length: 14; j_call: TRBJ2-1; v_call: TRBV24-1; cdr3_aa: CATSGSGGDNEQFF; cdr3_nt: TGTGCCACCAGTGGTAGCGGGGGGGACAATGAGCAGTTCTTC
clone_size: -; d_call: TRBD1; cdr3_length: 17; j_call: TRBJ1-1; v_call: TRBV3-1; cdr3_aa: CASSQEGWDRLNTEAFF; cdr3_nt: TGTGCCAGCAGCCAAGAAGGTTGGGACAGATTGAACACTGAAGCTTTCTTT
clone_size: few; d_call: -; cdr3_length: 13; j_call: TRBJ1-2; v_call: TRBV19; cdr3_aa: CASGRQYANGYTF; cdr3_nt: TGTGCCAGTGGTAGACAGTACGCCAATGGCTACACCTTC
clone_size: -; d_call: -; cdr3_length: 13; j_call: TRBJ2-2; v_call: TRBV7-6; cdr3_aa: CASSLINTGELFF; cdr3_nt: TGTGCTAGCAGCTTAATAAACACCGGGGAGCTGTTTTTT
clone_size: once; d_call: -; cdr3_length: 11; j_call: TRBJ1-2; v_call: TRBV29-1; cdr3_aa: CSVQGHYGYTF; cdr3_nt: TGCAGCGTTCAGGGCCACTATGGCTACACCTTC
clone_size: -; d_call: TRBD2; cdr3_length: 17; j_call: TRBJ2-7; v_call: TRBV2; cdr3_aa: CASSQPTVAGGGYEQYF; cdr3_nt: TGTGCCAGCAGTCAACCGACAGTAGCGGGAGGAGGGTACGAGCAGTACTTC
clone_size: many; d_call: TRBD1; cdr3_length: 15; j_call: TRBJ2-7; v_call: TRBV20-1; cdr3_aa: CSARSLRTGGYEQYF; cdr3_nt: TGCAGTGCTAGAAGCCTTAGGACAGGAGGATACGAGCAGTACTTC
clone_size: -; d_call: TRBD2; cdr3_length: 16; j_call: TRBJ2-7; v_call: TRBV5-1; cdr3_aa: CASSPRTSGGADEQYF; cdr3_nt: TGCGCCAGCAGCCCAAGGACTAGCGGGGGGGCCGACGAGCAGTACTTC
clone_size: -; d_call: -; cdr3_length: 14; j_call: TRBJ1-5; v_call: TRBV9; cdr3_aa: CASSVSSGYQPQHF; cdr3_nt: TGTGCCAGCAGCGTTTCCTCGGGGTATCAGCCCCAGCATTTT
clone_size: -; d_call: -; cdr3_length: 13; j_call: TRBJ1-2; v_call: TRBV12-3/TRBV12-4; cdr3_aa: CASSLAYLYGYTF; cdr3_nt: TGTGCCAGCAGTTTAGCCTATCTCTATGGCTACACCTTC
clone_size: many; d_call: -; cdr3_length: 17; j_call: TRBJ1-2; v_call: TRBV4-3; cdr3_aa: CASSSLSGGSVNYGYTF; cdr3_nt: TGCGCCAGCAGCTCACTTAGCGGGGGCTCTGTTAACTATGGCTACACCTTC
clone_size: many; d_call: -; cdr3_length: 13; j_call: TRBJ1-1; v_call: TRBV6-5; cdr3_aa: CASSLGFVTEAFF; cdr3_nt: TGTGCCAGCTCCCTCGGATTTGTCACTGAAGCTTTCTTT
clone_size: once; d_call: TRBD2; cdr3_length: 17; j_call: TRBJ2-5; v_call: TRBV2; cdr3_aa: CASSGGTSGGDQETQYF; cdr3_nt: TGTGCCAGCAGTGGTGGGACTAGCGGGGGGGACCAAGAGACCCAGTACTTC
clone_size: many; d_call: -; cdr3_length: 12; j_call: TRBJ2-1; v_call: TRBV7-9; cdr3_aa: CASSLGMGEQFF; cdr3_nt: TGTGCCAGCAGCTTAGGAATGGGTGAGCAGTTCTTC
clone_size: -; d_call: TRBD1; cdr3_length: 15; j_call: TRBJ2-3; v_call: TRBV24-1; cdr3_aa: CATSDSGTGVDTQYF; cdr3_nt: TGTGCCACCAGTGATTCCGGGACAGGGGTAGATACGCAGTATTTT
clone_size: many; d_call: TRBD2; cdr3_length: 15; j_call: TRBJ2-1; v_call: TRBV9; cdr3_aa: CASTETSGRGNEQFF; cdr3_nt: TGTGCCAGCACTGAGACTAGCGGGAGAGGCAATGAGCAGTTCTTC
clone_size: few; d_call: TRBD2; cdr3_length: 15; j_call: TRBJ2-1; v_call: TRBV20-1; cdr3_aa: CSPFYLPAGEAEQFF; cdr3_nt: TGCAGTCCCTTTTACCTTCCCGCGGGAGAGGCTGAGCAGTTCTTC
clone_size: many; d_call: TRBD1; cdr3_length: 13; j_call: TRBJ2-7; v_call: TRBV20-1; cdr3_aa: CSATDRATYEQYF; cdr3_nt: TGCAGTGCCACAGACAGGGCCACCTACGAGCAGTACTTC
clone_size: once; d_call: TRBD1; cdr3_length: 16; j_call: TRBJ2-7; v_call: TRBV29-1; cdr3_aa: CSVLMADRPILYEQYF; cdr3_nt: TGCAGCGTTTTAATGGCGGACAGGCCAATACTCTACGAGCAGTACTTC
clone_size: -; d_call: TRBD1; cdr3_length: 14; j_call: TRBJ2-7; v_call: TRBV20-1; cdr3_aa: CSAARDRITYEQYF; cdr3_nt: TGCAGTGCTGCAAGGGACAGGATCACCTACGAGCAGTACTTC